One and the same sample provided the 25 T cell receptor beta chains below, sequenced in a study of T-cell memory formation after mild COVID-19. MiXCR, run by TCRdb on the 5' RACE reads, gives a single entry per CDR3 protein. The data show 190,000 or so distinct CDR3 sequences, about 20% seen once. Sequencing used PBMCs or a T cell subset sorted from them (not recorded which). All receptors come from an adult woman who had mild COVID-19 (a few samples of this study predate the infection). Cell type and time point are not known.

Comments on this clonotype: Relative to the germline gene, one junction end is altered; a read error may explain this. The CDR3 sequence: CDSSGSLGQYQETQYF. CDR3 nucleotide sequence: TGTGACAGCAGTGGAAGCCTGGGACAGTACCAAGAGACCCAGTACTTC. The chain links TRBV2 to TRBJ2-5; TRBD1 aligns across 7 bases. The CDR3 loop spans 16 amino acids. Germline CDR1 SNHLY, CDR2 FYNNEI.

The table lists this clonotype with a count of one. The CDR3: CASSRGLAEDTQYF. The CDR3 DNA reads as TGTGCCAGCAGCCGGGGACTAGCAGAAGATACGCAGTATTTT. V and J are TRBV4-2 and TRBJ2-3; 9 bases match TRBD2. CDR3 length equals 14 residues. From germline, CDR1 is LGHNA and CDR2 YNFKEQ. After removal of 4 bases from V and 5 bases from J, the junction contained 4 bases not matched to a gene.

This sequence joins TRBV27 and TRBJ1-1; D is possibly TRBD1 (6 bases). Germline assignment: CDR1 MNHEY and CDR2 SMNVEV (reference sequence). The CDR3 contains 13 residues. V was clipped by 10 bases and J by 5 bases, with 17 bases between them. The CDR3 region has the DNA TGTGCCACCGCCCCGGGAGGGGGTACTGAAGCTTTCTTT. Protein sequence: CATAPGGGTEAFF.

In its sample, this clonotype was seen a few times. The chain joins TRBV5-1 to TRBJ2-2, with 9 bases identical to TRBD1. Germline CDR1 reads SGHRS; CDR2 reads YFSETQ. J lost 0 bases, V lost 0 bases, and 0 bases had no gene match. This CDR3 contains 16 residues. CDR3: CASSLGQGANTGELFF. CDR3 bases: TGCGCCAGCAGCTTGGGACAGGGGGCGAACACCGGGGAGCTGTTTTTT. Looking up the rest from reference TRBV5-1 and TRBJ2-2 gives the full variable domain: KAGVTQTPRYLIKTRGQQVTLSCSPISGHRSVSWYQQTPGQGLQFLFEYFSETQRNKGNFPGRFSGRQFSNSRSEMNVSTLELGDSALYLCASSLGQGANTGELFFGEGSRLTVL.

The chain joins TRBV30 to TRBJ2-2, with TRBD1 matching over 7 bases. The CDR3 has 15 amino acids. Germline lookup yields CDR1 GTSNPN and CDR2 SVGIG (reference sequence). V lost 3 bases to trimming and J lost 0 bases; unmatched junction nucleotides: 4. The CDR3 here is CAWSLGQTNTGELFF. CDR3 nucleotides: TGTGCCTGGAGCCTGGGACAGACGAACACCGGGGAGCTGTTTTTT.

This clonotype was seen many times. The chain uses TRBV7-9 and TRBJ2-3, with unresolved D. The CDR3 has 13 amino acids. Germline V gene lookup returns CDR1 SEHNR and CDR2 FQNEAQ (reference sequence). The V gene lost 3 bases and the J gene lost 0 bases, with 4 bases spanning the gap. CDR3 nucleotides: TGTGCCAGCAGCTTGGGGAGCACAGATACGCAGTATTTT. Its protein is CASSLGSTDTQYF.

The chain couples TRBV29-1 to TRBJ2-7; the D gene is possibly TRBD1 (6 bases). V dropped 5 bases and J dropped 3 bases, with 11 bases sitting between them. The CDR3 contains 12 residues. Germline CDR1 SQVTM, CDR2 ANQGSEA. The CDR3 coding sequence is TGCAGCGTTAAAACAGGGTACTACGAGCAGTACTTC. Protein: CSVKTGYYEQYF.

This sequence joins TRBV27 and TRBJ2-1, with 7 bases lining up with TRBD1. This CDR3 is 13 amino acids long. Germline V lookup: CDR1 MNHEY, CDR2 SMNVEV (reference sequence). V shed 6 bases, J shed 4 bases, and the junction held 3 bases outside the gene matches. The CDR3 sequence is CASRTGEYNEQFF. Here the CDR3 DNA reads TGTGCCAGCAGAACAGGGGAATACAATGAGCAGTTCTTC.

This clonotype was observed a handful of times. This chain connects TRBV15 to TRBJ1-6; D remains unclear. The germline CDR1 and CDR2 sequences are LNHNV and YYDKDF (reference sequence). Trimming left V 6 bases short and J 16 bases short, with 13 bases between. There are 11 residues in the CDR3. The CDR3 DNA sequence: TGTGCCACCAGGGACTTAGGAGATCTCCACTTT. Protein product: CATRDLGDLHF.

This clonotype showed up just a few times. The genes are TRBV25-1 and TRBJ1-1; D is ambiguous. The CDR3 spans 14 residues. Deletions cut 7 bases from V and 3 bases from J, with 15 bases between. In germline, CDR1 is MGHDK, CDR2 SYGVNS. The CDR3 is CASTPDTLDTEAFF. CDR3 coding DNA: TGTGCCAGCACTCCCGACACGCTGGACACTGAAGCTTTCTTT. The full variable domain, with the rest looked up from reference TRBV25-1 and TRBJ1-1, is EADIYQTPRYLVIGTGKKITLECSQTMGHDKMYWYQQDPGMELHLIHYSYGVNSTEKGDLSSESTVSRIRTEHFPLTLESARPSHTSQYLCASTPDTLDTEAFFGQGTRLTVV.

The CDR3 here is CSAPGQGAYEQYF. CDR3 in DNA: TGCAGTGCCCCGGGACAGGGCGCCTACGAGCAGTACTTC. V and J are TRBV20-1 and TRBJ2-7; TRBD1 agrees at 9 bases. Germline values: CDR1 DFQATT, CDR2 SNEGSKA (reference sequence). V trimming: 6 bases; J trimming: 2 bases; junction bases outside the gene matches: 5. The CDR3 sequence is 13 residues long.

This clonotype was observed a handful of times. The genes are TRBV29-1 and TRBJ2-1, with TRBD2 matching 13 bases. CDR3 length: 16 amino acids. In germline, CDR1 is SQVTM, CDR2 ANQGSEA. With 0 bases clipped from V and 5 bases from J, the junction kept 4 bases outside the gene matches. The CDR3 region is CSVEEGTSGKDNEQFF. The CDR3 DNA is TGCAGCGTTGAAGAAGGGACTAGCGGGAAAGACAATGAGCAGTTCTTC.

The chain uses TRBV7-6 and TRBJ2-7, with D perhaps TRBD1 (5 bases). The V end was cut by 2 bases, the J end by 0 bases, with 11 bases between. The CDR3 sequence is 15 residues long. Germline assignment: CDR1 SGHVS and CDR2 FNYEAQ. CDR3: CASSLYGDSSYEQYF. The CDR3 bases are TGTGCCAGCAGCTTATATGGCGACAGCTCCTACGAGCAGTACTTC. The variable domain in full, completed from reference TRBV7-6 and TRBJ2-7, reads GAGVSQSPRYKVTKRGQDVALRCDPISGHVSLYWYRQALGQGPEFLTYFNYEAQQDKSGLPNDRFSAERPEGSISTLTIQRTEQRDSAMYRCASSLYGDSSYEQYFGPGTRLTVT.

The rearrangement links TRBV24-1 to TRBJ2-1, with 7 bases aligning to TRBD1. The trim removed 4 bases at V and 7 bases at J, leaving 21 bases unmatched. CDR1 and CDR2 from the germline V gene are KGHDR and SFDVKD. The CDR3 contains 19 residues. CDR3 sequence: CATSDDEGIPGQRRNEQFF. The CDR3 bases are TGTGCCACCAGTGACGATGAGGGGATTCCGGGACAGCGAAGGAATGAGCAGTTCTTC.

This clonotype was counted between two and nine times. V is TRBV12-3 or TRBV12-4 and J is TRBJ2-1; D perhaps matches TRBD1 (5 bases). V was pared by 5 bases and J by 1 base, with 15 bases between. CDR3 length equals 16 residues. In DNA form, the CDR3 reads TGTGCCAGCAGTACTGGGGCAGGCTATTCCTACAATGAGCAGTTCTTC. Encoded protein: CASSTGAGYSYNEQFF.

This sequence joins TRBV29-1 and TRBJ2-3; D is unclear. The CDR3 runs 12 residues. Germline V gene lookup returns CDR1 SQVTM and CDR2 ANQGSEA. With 6 bases removed from V and 2 bases from J, the gap between germline ends came to 9 bases. CDR3 region: CSVRSATDTQYF. In DNA form, the CDR3 reads TGCAGCGTCCGCTCAGCCACAGATACGCAGTATTTT.

This clonotype was counted only a few times. The chain carries TRBV30 and TRBJ2-7; 8 bases map to TRBD1. CDR3 size: 14 residues. Germline loops: CDR1 GTSNPN, CDR2 SVGIG (reference sequence). With 3 bases clipped from V and 5 bases from J, the junction kept 9 bases outside the gene matches. CDR3 DNA: TGTGCCTGGAGGCAAACAGGGGGGATGGACGAGCAGTACTTC. Translated: CAWRQTGGMDEQYF.

This clonotype was counted only a few times. This chain connects TRBV30 to TRBJ1-2; D is uncertain. Trimming removed 4 bases at V and 1 base at J, with 10 bases between. The CDR3 spans 13 residues. Germline V gene lookup returns CDR1 GTSNPN and CDR2 SVGIG (reference sequence). The CDR3 DNA reads TGTGCCTGGACAGTGGGGATTAACTATGGCTACACCTTC. It is translated as CAWTVGINYGYTF. Full variable domain (missing parts from reference TRBV30 and TRBJ1-2): SQTIHQWPATLVQPVGSPLSLECTVEGTSNPNLYWYRQAAGRGLQLLFYSVGIGQISSEVPQNLSASRPQDRQFILSSKKLLLSDSGFYLCAWTVGINYGYTFGSGTRLTVV.

V and J are TRBV7-6 and TRBJ2-2; a weak D match, TRBD1 (6 bases). Germline V gene data show CDR1 as SGHVS and CDR2 as FNYEAQ. CDR3 length: 14 residues. The V and J ends lost 4 bases and 3 bases respectively, with 9 bases between them. For the CDR3, the DNA is TGTGCCAGCAGCTCGTACAGGGACACCGGGGAGCTGTTTTTT. It yields the protein CASSSYRDTGELFF. Combining the CDR3 with reference TRBV7-6 and TRBJ2-2 gives the whole variable domain GAGVSQSPRYKVTKRGQDVALRCDPISGHVSLYWYRQALGQGPEFLTYFNYEAQQDKSGLPNDRFSAERPEGSISTLTIQRTEQRDSAMYRCASSSYRDTGELFFGEGSRLTVL.

CDR3 sequence (DNA): TGTGCCAGCACCTCTATCCGGGACGGAGTCCATTTGAACACTGAAGCTTTCTTT. Translated, it gives CASTSIRDGVHLNTEAFF. The V gene is TRBV6-5, the J gene TRBJ1-1; D perhaps matches TRBD1 (5 bases). The CDR3 length is 18 residues. Trimming shortened V by 7 bases and J by 0 bases, and 24 bases separated the two germline ends. Germline assignment: CDR1 MNHEY and CDR2 SVGAGI.

This clonotype was picked up many times. The gene calls are TRBV27 and TRBJ2-5; D might be TRBD2 (5 bases). Trimming left V 3 bases short and J 5 bases short, with 13 bases between. This CDR3 region has 14 residues. CDR1 and CDR2 from the germline V gene are MNHEY and SMNVEV (reference sequence). As DNA, the CDR3 is TGTGCCAGCAGTTTTCGGGAAGGCGGGGAGACCCAGTACTTC. This gives the protein CASSFREGGETQYF.

This clonotype was picked up many times. This chain uses TRBV5-5 with TRBJ2-1; D is tentatively TRBD1 or TRBD2 (5 bases each). V dropped 3 bases and J dropped 10 bases, with 20 bases sitting between them. The CDR3 length is 15 residues. CDR1 and CDR2 from the germline V gene are SGHKS and YYEKEE (reference sequence). CDR3 amino acids: CASSSPGTNQGEQFF. Written as DNA, the CDR3 is TGTGCCAGCAGCTCGCCCGGGACCAACCAGGGCGAGCAGTTCTTC.

Note on this clonotype: Relative to the germline gene, one junction end is altered; a read error may explain this. The chain is built from TRBV4-3 and TRBJ1-1, with 8 bases aligning to TRBD1. The CDR3 extends over 16 amino acids. Germline CDR1 is LGHNA and CDR2 is YSLEER. The CDR3 sequence is CASNQPGTGPNTEAFF. CDR3 sequence (DNA): TGCGCCAGCAACCAACCCGGGACAGGCCCGAACACTGAAGCTTTCTTT.

The chain combines TRBV12-3 or TRBV12-4 with TRBJ2-6, with 11 bases aligning to TRBD1. The CDR3 runs to 17 residues. Trimming removed 7 bases from V and 4 bases from J; junction bases left unmatched: 9. This chain's CDR3 is CASMPGQGGFGANVLTF. In nucleotides, the CDR3 is TGTGCCAGCATGCCGGGACAGGGGGGATTCGGGGCCAACGTCCTGACTTTC.

This clonotype has just a few counts. The CDR3 DNA follows: TGTGCCAGCAGGATGAAACCCCGAGGGGTCTCAGGCACTGAAGCTTTCTTT. As protein: CASRMKPRGVSGTEAFF. The chain combines TRBV27 with TRBJ1-1, with D possibly TRBD1 on 5 matching bases. Germline V gene data show CDR1 as MNHEY and CDR2 as SMNVEV (reference sequence). The CDR3 runs to 17 residues. V dropped 6 bases and J dropped 4 bases, with 24 bases sitting between them.